What follows is one T cell receptor beta chain and its context. These data originate in a study of blood T cell repertoires in COVID-19. At the level of the study: Specimens from acute and convalescent COVID-19 originated in the United States, Italy and Spain. T cells, B-cell-depleted T cells, or PBMCs provided the cDNA or gDNA that served as material.

Between the trimmed V and J ends, which lost 0 bases and 3 bases, there was a span of 11 bases. The CDR3 length is 16 residues. The germline gives CDR1 MGHRA, CDR2 YSYEKL. Patients at the Seattle site were enrolled during active infection and followed longitudinally. Authors' analysis steps: The assay estimated nucleated cells by amplifying reference gene primers. The table came from immunoSEQ multiplex PCR; TCRdb's copy has only in-frame clones and leaves some out. V, J and clone size were drawn from that table, and D and trimming were deduced from the DNA. The table shows approximately 170,000 clones, with 70% to 90% occurring only once.

The chain carries TRBV4-1 and TRBJ2-2, with a possible D match to TRBD2 (5 bases). This TCR was recovered from a woman older than 75 with COVID-19, enrolled during active disease. Sequenced input: peripheral blood. The CDR3 DNA reads as TGCGCCAGCAGCCAAGATTTGATAGCGCACACCGGGGAGCTGTTTTTT. This translates into CASSQDLIAHTGELFF.